This T cell receptor beta chain is drawn from a study of T cell changes during pregnancy in multiple sclerosis (dated by TCRdb to the late 2010s). Context from the whole study: Changes in the T cell repertoire over the course of pregnancy were examined in this study in women with multiple sclerosis.

Libraries were made using the immunoSEQ multiplex PCR assay. Held by TCRdb, this immuneACCESS table contains in-frame sequences only and omits some clones. Under half of the omission traces to an unresolved V gene where checked; the cause of the rest is unknown. For this sample there are around 50,000 clones; 90% to 95% appear just once. The ten biggest clones cover less than 5% of the sample. The CDR3 contains 13 residues, cysteine and phenylalanine counted. Only the CDR3 DNA stays, 39 bases, in frame from base 1. V and J are trimmed by 7 bases and 6 bases, and the gene matches miss 5 bases of the junction. CDR1 SGDLS and CDR2 YYNGEE were looked up in the germline V gene. With respect to this clone: Its antigen is unknown. No much larger clone is present one base from it, and per-base qualities are unavailable.

The sequencing here drew on CD8+ T cells from peripheral blood mononuclear cells, taken in the first trimester of pregnancy. This sequence originates from a female donor with multiple sclerosis, enrolled in a pregnancy study. The rearrangement joined TRBV9 to TRBJ1-5, with 9 middle bases fitting TRBD1. CDR3 loop: CASGQGMGQPQHF. In nucleotides, the sequence is TGTGCCAGCGGACAGGGGATGGGTCAGCCCCAGCATTTT.